The present T cell receptor (beta chain) was sequenced within a study of control samples from healthy donors and cancer patients. V was trimmed by 3 bases and J by 5 bases, leaving 7 bases between them. The CDR3 length is 12 residues. Here immunoSEQ multiplex PCR was the method, and the copy in TCRdb shows in-frame clones only, minus some. This table holds about 180,000 clones, under 95% found once. Concerning this clone itself: Within the sample, other DNA sequences also encode this same CDR3.

The clonotype was recovered from a woman younger than 35 in good health. The V call is TRBV12-3 or TRBV12-4, the J call TRBJ1-1, with D unresolved. The sequenced sample was blood. CDR3 sequence: CASSLSPTEAFF. The CDR3, as DNA: TGTGCCAGCAGTTTGTCCCCAACTGAAGCTTTCTTT.